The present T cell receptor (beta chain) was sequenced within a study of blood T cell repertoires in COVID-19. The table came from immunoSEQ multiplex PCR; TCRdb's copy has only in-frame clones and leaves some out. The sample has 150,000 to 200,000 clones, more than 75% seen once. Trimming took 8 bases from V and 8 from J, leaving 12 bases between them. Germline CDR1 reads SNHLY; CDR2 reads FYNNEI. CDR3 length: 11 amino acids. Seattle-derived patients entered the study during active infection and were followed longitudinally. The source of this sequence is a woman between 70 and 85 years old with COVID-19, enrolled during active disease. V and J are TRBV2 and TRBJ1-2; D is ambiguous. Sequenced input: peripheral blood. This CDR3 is CASVTALGYTF. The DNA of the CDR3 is TGTGCCAGCGTCACAGCCCTAGGCTACACCTTC. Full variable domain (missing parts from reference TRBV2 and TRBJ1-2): EPEVTQTPSHQVTQMGQEVILRCVPISNHLYFYWYRQILGQKVEFLVSFYNNEISEKSEIFDDQFSVERPDGSNFTLKIRSTKLEDSAMYFCASVTALGYTFGSGTRLTVV.